This is a list of T cell receptor beta chains from one sample in a study of OX40 agonist ivuxolimab in advanced cancers. Method: immunoSEQ multiplex PCR; TCRdb's copy keeps in-frame clones and lacks some. The sample comprises roughly 67,000 clones, approximately 92% of which are singletons, and more than 8.5% rests with the top ten. The starting material was CD4+ or CD8+ T cells sorted from blood, obtained in a trial of the OX40 agonist ivuxolimab. The receptor set was obtained from an adult with an advanced solid tumor such as melanoma, head and neck, liver or kidney cancer. Each CDR3 is given with its conserved first and last residue. D genes are given only for firm matches. Not all rows give a size; the values are once, few, many and, for expanded clones, a class.

j_gene,abundance,d_gene,v_gene,CDR3aa,CDR3nt
TRBJ2-3,NA,NA,TRBV7-2,CAAPKRGLTDTQYF,TGTGCCGCACCCAAACGGGGGCTCACAGATACGCAGTATTTT
TRBJ2-2,once,NA,TRBV9,CASSGNRDKPNTGELFF,TGTGCCAGCAGCGGGAACCGGGACAAACCGAACACCGGGGAGCTGTTTTTT
TRBJ1-1,NA,NA,TRBV9,CASSFGGYTEAFF,TGTGCCAGCAGCTTCGGGGGGTATACTGAAGCTTTCTTT
TRBJ2-2,NA,TRBD1,TRBV7-6,CASTLGQGASSGELFF,TGTGCCAGCACTTTGGGACAGGGGGCTTCCTCCGGGGAGCTGTTTTTT
TRBJ2-2,NA,NA,TRBV29-1,CSVCLTTGELFF,TGCAGCGTTTGCCTCACCACCGGGGAGCTGTTTTTT
TRBJ2-5,NA,NA,TRBV5-4,CASSLSAADQETQYF,TGTGCCAGCAGCTTGAGCGCAGCTGACCAAGAGACCCAGTACTTC
TRBJ1-1,few,TRBD1,TRBV19,CASSIQQGGRAEAFF,TGTGCCAGTAGTATCCAGCAGGGGGGTAGGGCTGAAGCTTTCTTT
TRBJ2-5,NA,NA,TRBV13,CASSGGRWAQETQYF,TGTGCCAGCAGCGGGGGTCGGTGGGCCCAAGAGACCCAGTACTTC
TRBJ2-3,NA,TRBD1,TRBV29-1,CSVRDRGKEDTQYF,TGCAGCGTACGGGACAGGGGGAAGGAAGATACGCAGTATTTT
TRBJ1-5,NA,NA,TRBV11-2,CASSLELPPNQPQHF,TGTGCCAGCAGCTTAGAGCTGCCACCCAATCAGCCCCAGCATTTT
TRBJ2-1,NA,NA,TRBV18,CASSPGQSTYNEQFF,TGTGCCAGCTCACCAGGACAGTCGACCTACAATGAGCAGTTCTTC
TRBJ1-1,NA,TRBD1,TRBV4-3,CASSQYRGYTEAFF,TGCGCCAGCAGCCAATACAGGGGATACACTGAAGCTTTCTTT
TRBJ1-1,NA,NA,TRBV14,CASSLSRGNTEAFF,TGTGCCAGCAGCCTAAGTCGGGGGAACACTGAAGCTTTCTTT
TRBJ1-1,NA,NA,TRBV19,CASRQFEGAEAFF,TGTGCCAGCCGTCAGTTTGAGGGTGCAGAAGCTTTCTTT
TRBJ2-1,NA,NA,TRBV7-9,CASSPPLGASYNEQFF,TGTGCCAGCAGCCCCCCCCTGGGGGCGTCCTACAATGAGCAGTTCTTC
TRBJ2-7,NA,NA,TRBV6-6,CASSYGVIYEQYF,TGTGCCAGCAGTTACGGGGTAATTTACGAGCAGTACTTC
TRBJ2-3,NA,TRBD1,TRBV2,CASSETGQRTDTQYF,TGTGCCAGCAGTGAAACGGGACAGCGCACAGATACGCAGTATTTT
TRBJ2-5,NA,TRBD2,TRBV4-3,CASSPFYGLAGDQETQYF,TGCGCCAGCAGCCCCTTTTACGGACTAGCGGGGGATCAAGAGACCCAGTACTTC
TRBJ2-1,NA,NA,TRBV11-2,CASSLAPRLPHNEQFF,TGTGCCAGCAGCTTAGCCCCCCGACTTCCTCACAATGAGCAGTTCTTC
TRBJ1-2,NA,TRBD1,TRBV27,CASSYDRGLGYTF,TGTGCCAGCAGTTATGACAGGGGGCTTGGCTACACCTTC
TRBJ2-7,NA,NA,TRBV21-1,CASSKPRGVASYEQYF,TGTGCCAGCAGCAAGCCCAGGGGGGTGGCATCCTACGAGCAGTACTTC
TRBJ1-6,NA,NA,TRBV27,CASSWSNNSPLHF,TGTGCCAGCAGTTGGTCGAATAATTCACCCCTCCACTTT
TRBJ2-2,NA,TRBD1,TRBV13,CASLPGTDLTGELFF,TGTGCCAGCCTTCCCGGGACAGACCTCACCGGGGAGCTGTTTTTT
TRBJ1-6,NA,TRBD1,TRBV6-6,CASSYPGTAGSPLHF,TGTGCCAGCAGTTACCCCGGGACAGCCGGGTCACCCCTCCACTTT
TRBJ1-1,NA,NA,TRBV7-3,CASSLNDLPNTEAFF,TGTGCCAGCAGCTTAAACGACTTACCGAACACTGAAGCTTTCTTT
TRBJ2-1,NA,NA,TRBV13,CASRERKGGHNEQFF,TGTGCCAGCCGGGAGAGGAAGGGGGGGCACAATGAGCAGTTCTTC
TRBJ1-2,NA,NA,TRBV6-5,CASNPGGEDYGYTF,TGTGCCAGCAACCCGGGGGGGGAGGACTATGGCTACACCTTC
TRBJ2-7,NA,TRBD1,TRBV18,CASSPPDRGDYEQYF,TGTGCCAGCTCACCACCGGACAGGGGAGACTACGAGCAGTACTTC
TRBJ1-2,NA,TRBD1,TRBV6-5,CASSYSGTGDYYGYTF,TGTGCCAGCAGTTACTCAGGGACAGGGGACTACTATGGCTACACCTTC
TRBJ2-6,NA,NA,TRBV7-3,CASSPDNSGANVLTF,TGTGCCAGCAGTCCTGACAACTCTGGGGCCAACGTCCTGACTTTC
TRBJ2-1,once,NA,TRBV4-1,CASSQDLTYNEQFF,TGCGCCAGCAGCCAAGATCTCACTTATAATGAGCAGTTCTTC
TRBJ1-5,NA,NA,TRBV6-1,CASSEWAQGANQPQHF,TGTGCCAGCAGTGAATGGGCACAGGGTGCTAATCAGCCCCAGCATTTT
TRBJ2-7,NA,NA,TRBV29-1,CSVVGRGLYEQYF,TGCAGCGTTGTTGGGAGGGGGCTCTACGAGCAGTACTTC
TRBJ2-3,NA,NA,TRBV6-4,CASSDAAGEGSDTQYF,TGTGCCAGCAGTGACGCGGCAGGGGAAGGCTCAGATACGCAGTATTTT
TRBJ1-2,NA,NA,TRBV6-1,CASTAGTLPTYGYTF,TGTGCCAGCACGGCAGGTACCCTACCGACCTATGGCTACACCTTC
TRBJ2-2,NA,NA,TRBV6-5,CASSYSNTGELFF,TGTGCCAGCAGTTACTCGAACACCGGGGAGCTGTTTTTT
TRBJ2-5,NA,TRBD1,TRBV27,CASSRQGWGETQYF,TGTGCCAGCAGTCGACAGGGGTGGGGAGAGACCCAGTACTTC
TRBJ1-5,NA,NA,TRBV6-5,CASSSDGFSNQPQHF,TGTGCCAGCAGTTCAGACGGCTTTAGCAATCAGCCCCAGCATTTT
TRBJ2-1,many,NA,TRBV27,CASSPDVANYNEQFF,TGTGCCAGCAGCCCCGACGTAGCAAACTACAATGAGCAGTTCTTC
TRBJ2-7,once,NA,TRBV5-1,CASKLGDNFEQYF,TGCGCCAGCAAATTGGGTGATAACTTCGAGCAGTACTTC
TRBJ2-5,once,TRBD2,TRBV19,CASTARGDQETQYF,TGTGCCAGTACCGCCCGGGGGGACCAAGAGACCCAGTACTTC
TRBJ2-5,NA,TRBD2,TRBV4-3,CASSLGTSGETQYF,TGCGCCAGCAGCCTGGGGACTAGCGGGGAGACCCAGTACTTC
TRBJ1-1,NA,TRBD1,TRBV6-5,CASSYSGGTGNEAFF,TGTGCCAGCAGTTACTCGGGCGGGACAGGGAACGAAGCTTTCTTT
TRBJ1-1,NA,NA,TRBV6-1,CATPLGRQMAFF,TGTGCCACCCCCTTGGGAAGGCAGATGGCTTTCTTT